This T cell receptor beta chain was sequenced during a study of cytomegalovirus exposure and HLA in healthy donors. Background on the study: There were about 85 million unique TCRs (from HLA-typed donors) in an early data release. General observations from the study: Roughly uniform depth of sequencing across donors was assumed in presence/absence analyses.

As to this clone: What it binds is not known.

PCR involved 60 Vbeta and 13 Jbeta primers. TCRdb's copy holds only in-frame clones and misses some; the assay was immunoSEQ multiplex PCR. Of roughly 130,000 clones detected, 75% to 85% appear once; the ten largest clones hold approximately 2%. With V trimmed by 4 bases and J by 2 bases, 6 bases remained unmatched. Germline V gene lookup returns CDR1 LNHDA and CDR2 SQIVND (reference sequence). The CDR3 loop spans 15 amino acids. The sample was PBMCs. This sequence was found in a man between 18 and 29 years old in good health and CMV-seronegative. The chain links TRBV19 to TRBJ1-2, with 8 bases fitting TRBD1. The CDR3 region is CASSTWTGRNYGYTF. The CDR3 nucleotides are TGTGCCAGTAGTACTTGGACAGGGCGGAACTATGGCTACACCTTC.